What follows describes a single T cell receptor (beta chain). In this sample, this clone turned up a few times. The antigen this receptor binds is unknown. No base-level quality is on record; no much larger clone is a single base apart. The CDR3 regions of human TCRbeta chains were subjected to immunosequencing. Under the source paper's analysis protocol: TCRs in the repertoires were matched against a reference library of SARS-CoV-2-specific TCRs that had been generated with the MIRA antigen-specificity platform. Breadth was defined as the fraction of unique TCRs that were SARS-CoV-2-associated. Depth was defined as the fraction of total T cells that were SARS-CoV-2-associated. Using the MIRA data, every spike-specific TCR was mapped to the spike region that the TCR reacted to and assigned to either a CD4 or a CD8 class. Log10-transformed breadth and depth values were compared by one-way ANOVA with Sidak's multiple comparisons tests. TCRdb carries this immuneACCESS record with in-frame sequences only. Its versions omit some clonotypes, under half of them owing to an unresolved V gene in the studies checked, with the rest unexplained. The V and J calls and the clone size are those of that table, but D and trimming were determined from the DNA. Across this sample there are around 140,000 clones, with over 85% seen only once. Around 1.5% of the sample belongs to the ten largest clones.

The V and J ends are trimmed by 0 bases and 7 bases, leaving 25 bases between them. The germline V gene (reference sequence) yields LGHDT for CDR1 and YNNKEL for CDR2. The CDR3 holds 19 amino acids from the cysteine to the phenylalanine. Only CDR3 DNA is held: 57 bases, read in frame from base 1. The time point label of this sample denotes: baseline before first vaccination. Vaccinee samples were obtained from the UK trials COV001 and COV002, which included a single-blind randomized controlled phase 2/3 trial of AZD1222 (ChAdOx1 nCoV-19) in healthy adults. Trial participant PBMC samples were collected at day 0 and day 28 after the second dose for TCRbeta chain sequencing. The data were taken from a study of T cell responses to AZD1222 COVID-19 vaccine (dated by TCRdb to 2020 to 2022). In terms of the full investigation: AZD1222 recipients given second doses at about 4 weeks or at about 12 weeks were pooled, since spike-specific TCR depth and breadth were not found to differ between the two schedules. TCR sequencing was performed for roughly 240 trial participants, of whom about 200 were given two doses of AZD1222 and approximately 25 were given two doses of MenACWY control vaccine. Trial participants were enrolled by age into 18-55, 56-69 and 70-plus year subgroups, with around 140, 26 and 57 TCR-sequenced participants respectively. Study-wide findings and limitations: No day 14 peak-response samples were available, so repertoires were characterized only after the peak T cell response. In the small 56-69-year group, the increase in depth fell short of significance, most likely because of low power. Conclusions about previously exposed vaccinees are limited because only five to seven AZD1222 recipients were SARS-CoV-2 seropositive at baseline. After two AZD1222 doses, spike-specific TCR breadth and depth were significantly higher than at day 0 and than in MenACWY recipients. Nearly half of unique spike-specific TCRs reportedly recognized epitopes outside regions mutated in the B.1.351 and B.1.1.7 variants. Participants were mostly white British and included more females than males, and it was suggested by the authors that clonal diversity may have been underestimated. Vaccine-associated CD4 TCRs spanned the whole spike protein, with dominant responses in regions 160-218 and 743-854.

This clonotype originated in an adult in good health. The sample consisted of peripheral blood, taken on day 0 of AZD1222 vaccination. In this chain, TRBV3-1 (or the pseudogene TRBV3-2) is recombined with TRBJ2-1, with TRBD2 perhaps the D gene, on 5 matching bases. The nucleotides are TGTGCCAGCAGCCAAGATTTGGCTAGAGGAGGCCCAATTACTAATGAGCAGTTCTTC. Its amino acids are CASSQDLARGGPITNEQFF.